This TCR beta chain was recovered during a study of cytomegalovirus exposure and HLA in healthy donors. Study results and caveats: The presence/absence work took it that sequencing depth was about the same across donors.

These donors counted as nominally healthy when sampled, but unrecorded immune exposures were likely. A remark on this clone: Its antigen is not known.

The study ran its PCR with 60 Vbeta and 13 Jbeta primers. Libraries were prepared by immunoSEQ multiplex PCR; TCRdb keeps only in-frame clonotypes and omits some of them. The sample shows 110,000 or so clones, 73% of them seen only once. The receptor was isolated from a middle-aged man in good health and CMV-seronegative. The specimen was PBMCs.

CDR3 protein: CASGGWELFF. The CDR3 bases are TGTGCAAGCGGGGGCTGGGAGCTGTTTTTT. This rearrangement joins TRBV19 to TRBJ2-2; 8 bases line up with TRBD2. This CDR3 contains 10 residues. Germline assignment: CDR1 LNHDA and CDR2 SQIVND (reference sequence).